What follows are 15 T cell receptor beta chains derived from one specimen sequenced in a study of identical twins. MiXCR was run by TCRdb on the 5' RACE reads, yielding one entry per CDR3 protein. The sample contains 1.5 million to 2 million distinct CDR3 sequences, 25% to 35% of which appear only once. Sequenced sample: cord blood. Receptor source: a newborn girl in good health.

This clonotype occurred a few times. The CDR3 protein is CSVALGQGETEAFF. The CDR3 coding sequence is TGCAGCGTTGCCCTAGGACAGGGGGAGACTGAAGCTTTCTTT. J is TRBJ1-1 and V is TRBV29-1; TRBD1 agrees at 10 bases. The CDR3 is 14 residues long. The V segment lost 4 bases and the J segment 5 bases; nucleotides outside the gene matches: 7. The germline V gene has CDR1 SQVTM and CDR2 ANQGSEA.

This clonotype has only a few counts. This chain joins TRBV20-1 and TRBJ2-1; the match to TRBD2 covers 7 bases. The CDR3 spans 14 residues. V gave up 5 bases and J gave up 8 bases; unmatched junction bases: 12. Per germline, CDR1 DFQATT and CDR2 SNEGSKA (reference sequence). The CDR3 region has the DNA TGCAGTGCTCCAAGCGGGACCCCTTGGGATGAGCAGTTCTTC. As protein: CSAPSGTPWDEQFF.

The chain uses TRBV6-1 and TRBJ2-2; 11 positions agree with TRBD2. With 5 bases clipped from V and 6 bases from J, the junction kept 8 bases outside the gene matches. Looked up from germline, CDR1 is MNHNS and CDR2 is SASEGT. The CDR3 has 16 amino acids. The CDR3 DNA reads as TGTGCCAGCAGTCCTGTAGCGGGGGGGCCTGCCGGGGAGCTGTTTTTT. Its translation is CASSPVAGGPAGELFF.

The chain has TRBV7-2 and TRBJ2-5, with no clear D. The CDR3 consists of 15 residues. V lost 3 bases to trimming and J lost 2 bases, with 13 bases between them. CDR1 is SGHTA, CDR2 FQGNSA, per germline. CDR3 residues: CASSLSRIVQETQYF. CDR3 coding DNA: TGTGCCAGCAGCTTGTCTAGAATTGTACAAGAGACCCAGTACTTC.

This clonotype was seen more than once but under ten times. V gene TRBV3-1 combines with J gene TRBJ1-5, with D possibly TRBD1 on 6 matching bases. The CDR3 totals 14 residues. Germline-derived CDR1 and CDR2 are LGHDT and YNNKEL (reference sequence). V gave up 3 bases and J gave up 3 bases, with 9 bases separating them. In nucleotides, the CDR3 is TGTGCCAGCAGCCATAGGGGGTACAATCAGCCCCAGCATTTT. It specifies CASSHRGYNQPQHF.

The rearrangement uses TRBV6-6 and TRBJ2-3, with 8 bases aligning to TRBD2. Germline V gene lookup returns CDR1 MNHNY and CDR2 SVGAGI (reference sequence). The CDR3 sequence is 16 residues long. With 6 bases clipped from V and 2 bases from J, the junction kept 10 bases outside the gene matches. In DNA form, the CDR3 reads TGTGCCAGCAGCTCCTGGAGCGGGGGCCACACAGATACGCAGTATTTT. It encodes CASSSWSGGHTDTQYF.

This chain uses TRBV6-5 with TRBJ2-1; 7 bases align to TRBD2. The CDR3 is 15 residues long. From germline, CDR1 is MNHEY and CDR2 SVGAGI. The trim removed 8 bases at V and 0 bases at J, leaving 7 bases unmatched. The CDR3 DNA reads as TGTGCCAGCGGGCTAGCGGTTAGCTCCTACAATGAGCAGTTCTTC. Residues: CASGLAVSSYNEQFF.

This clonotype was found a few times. Here the CDR3 reads CASSQLKGLAGGRETQYF. CDR3 DNA: TGTGCCAGCAGCCAATTGAAGGGGCTAGCGGGAGGACGCGAGACCCAGTACTTC. The V gene is TRBV3-1, the J gene TRBJ2-5, with 11 positions matching TRBD2. Looked up from germline, CDR1 is LGHDT and CDR2 is YNNKEL (reference sequence). After removal of 2 bases from V and 5 bases from J, the junction contained 13 bases not matched to a gene. The CDR3 loop spans 18 amino acids.

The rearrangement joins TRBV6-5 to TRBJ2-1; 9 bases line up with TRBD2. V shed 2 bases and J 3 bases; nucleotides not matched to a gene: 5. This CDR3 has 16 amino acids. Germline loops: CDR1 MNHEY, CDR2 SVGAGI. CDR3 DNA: TGTGCCAGCAGTTACCGCGGGGGGGCTCACTACAATGAGCAGTTCTTC. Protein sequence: CASSYRGGAHYNEQFF.

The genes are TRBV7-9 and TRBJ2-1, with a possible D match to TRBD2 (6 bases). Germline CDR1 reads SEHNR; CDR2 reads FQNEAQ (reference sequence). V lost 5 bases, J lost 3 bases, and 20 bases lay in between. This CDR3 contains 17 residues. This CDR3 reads CASSPKFRDWDYNEQFF. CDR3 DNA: TGTGCCAGCAGCCCGAAATTCCGGGACTGGGACTACAATGAGCAGTTCTTC.

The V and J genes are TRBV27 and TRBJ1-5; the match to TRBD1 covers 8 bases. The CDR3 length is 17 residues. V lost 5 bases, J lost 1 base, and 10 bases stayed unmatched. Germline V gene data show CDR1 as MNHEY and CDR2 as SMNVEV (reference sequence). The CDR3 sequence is CASSQSGGQGSNQPQHF. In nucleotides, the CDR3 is TGTGCCAGCAGTCAAAGCGGTGGACAGGGAAGCAATCAGCCCCAGCATTTT.

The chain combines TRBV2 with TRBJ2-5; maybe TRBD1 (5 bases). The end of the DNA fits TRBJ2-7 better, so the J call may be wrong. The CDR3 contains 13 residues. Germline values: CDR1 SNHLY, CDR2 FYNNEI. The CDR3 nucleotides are TGTGCCAGCAGTGTAGGGGTCACCTACGAGCAGTACTTC. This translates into CASSVGVTYEQYF.

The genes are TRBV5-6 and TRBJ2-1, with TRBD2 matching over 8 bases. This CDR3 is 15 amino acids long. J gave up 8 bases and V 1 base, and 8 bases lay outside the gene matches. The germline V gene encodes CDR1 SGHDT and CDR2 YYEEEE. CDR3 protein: CASSLFFRGGYEQFF. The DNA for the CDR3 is TGTGCCAGCAGCTTGTTTTTCCGGGGGGGCTATGAGCAGTTCTTC. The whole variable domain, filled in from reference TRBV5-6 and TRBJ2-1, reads DAGVTQSPTHLIKTRGQQVTLRCSPKSGHDTVSWYQQALGQGPQFIFQYYEEEERQRGNFPDRFSGHQFPNYSSELNVNALLLGDSALYLCASSLFFRGGYEQFFGPGTRLTVL.

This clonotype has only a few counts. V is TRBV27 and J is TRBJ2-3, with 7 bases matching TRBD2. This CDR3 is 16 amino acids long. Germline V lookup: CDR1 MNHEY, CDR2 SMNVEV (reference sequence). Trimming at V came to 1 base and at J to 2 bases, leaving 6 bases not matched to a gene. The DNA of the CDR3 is TGTGCCAGCAGTTTATACCGGGACTATTCCACAGATACGCAGTATTTT. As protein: CASSLYRDYSTDTQYF.

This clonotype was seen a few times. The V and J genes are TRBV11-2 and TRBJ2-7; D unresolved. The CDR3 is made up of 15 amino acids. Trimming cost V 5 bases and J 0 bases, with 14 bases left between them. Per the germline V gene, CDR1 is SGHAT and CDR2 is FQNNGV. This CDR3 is CASSPRRLFSYEQYF. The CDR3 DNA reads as TGTGCCAGCAGCCCCCGAAGGCTTTTCTCCTACGAGCAGTACTTC.